These T cell receptor beta chains were read from a single sample in a study of T cell responses to AZD1222 COVID-19 vaccine. Only in-frame clones appear in the TCRdb table, and some are missing; sequencing was by immunoSEQ multiplex PCR. The sample records approximately 100,000 clones, around 94% being singletons. Sample: peripheral blood, taken on day 0 of AZD1222 vaccination. All receptors derive from an adult in good health. Each CDR3 is given with its conserved first and last residue. The D gene is left open where the match is weak. Clone size is given for some rows only: seen once, a few or many times, or a class if the clone is expanded.

J gene | clone size | D gene | V gene | CDR3 length | CDR3 DNA | CDR3 protein
TRBJ1-6 | NA | NA | TRBV18 | 16 | TGTGCCAGCTCACCACAATGGACCGACTATAATTCACCCCTCCACTTT | CASSPQWTDYNSPLHF
TRBJ2-3 | NA | NA | TRBV7-3 | 13 | TGTGCCAGCAGCTTATCGGGTACAGATACGCAGTATTTT | CASSLSGTDTQYF
TRBJ2-5 | NA | TRBD2 | TRBV28 | 15 | TGTGCCAGCAGTTCGATTGGCGAGGGAGGGGAGACCCAGTACTTC | CASSSIGEGGETQYF
TRBJ1-2 | NA | NA | TRBV5-1 | 13 | TGCGCCAGCAGCTTTTCGGGGACGGATGGCTACACCTTC | CASSFSGTDGYTF
TRBJ2-7 | NA | NA | TRBV29-1 | 11 | TGCAGCGTTGAAGACACAGCCGAGCAGTACTTC | CSVEDTAEQYF
TRBJ1-2 | NA | NA | TRBV28 | 15 | TGTGCCAGCAGTTTCGTCGAACAGGAGTCTTATGGCTACACCTTC | CASSFVEQESYGYTF
TRBJ2-7 | NA | NA | TRBV7-6 | 12 | TGTGCCAGCAGCCCAACAGGGTACGAGCAGTACTTC | CASSPTGYEQYF
TRBJ2-7 | NA | TRBD2 | TRBV6-5 | 15 | TGTGCCAGCAGTCACGCTAGCGGGAGCGCCTACGAGCAGTACTTC | CASSHASGSAYEQYF
TRBJ2-1 | once | TRBD2 | TRBV27 | 17 | TGTGCCAGCTATCCCTTTATAGCGGGAACCCCTTACAATGAGCAGTTCTTC | CASYPFIAGTPYNEQFF
TRBJ1-2 | NA | NA | TRBV3-1/TRBV3-2 | 14 | TGTGCCAGCGGGTCCTCGGGTATTTTGAATGGCTACACCTTC | CASGSSGILNGYTF
TRBJ2-7 | NA | NA | TRBV25-1 | 11 | TGTGCCAGCAGTCGCTTAAACGAGCAGTACTTC | CASSRLNEQYF
TRBJ1-1 | NA | NA | TRBV27 | 14 | TGTGCCAGCAGTCTACAGGGATCGAACACTGAAGCTTTCTTT | CASSLQGSNTEAFF
TRBJ2-2 | NA | NA | TRBV11-3 | 17 | TGTGCCAGCAGCCCACCCCTCCCGGGGCCAAACACCGGGGAGCTGTTTTTT | CASSPPLPGPNTGELFF
TRBJ1-1 | NA | TRBD1 | TRBV6-5 | 15 | TGTGCCAGCAGTCGCCAACCGGGACAGGGGACTGAAGCTTTCTTT | CASSRQPGQGTEAFF
TRBJ1-6 | NA | TRBD1 | TRBV18 | 18 | TGTGCCAGCTCACCTTACCGTGGGGGACAGGGAACTAATTCACCCCTCCACTTT | CASSPYRGGQGTNSPLHF
TRBJ1-2 | once | NA | TRBV29-1 | 13 | TGCAGCGTGGCCTCGACAGGAAGTTATGGCTACACCTTC | CSVASTGSYGYTF
TRBJ2-3 | NA | TRBD2 | TRBV6-5 | 15 | TGTGCCAGCAGGAAACTAGCGGGGGGGCCGGATACGCAGTATTTT | CASRKLAGGPDTQYF
TRBJ1-5 | NA | TRBD1 | TRBV28 | 12 | TGTGCCAACCAAGGGGGCCATCAGCCCCAGCATTTT | CANQGGHQPQHF
TRBJ1-3 | NA | NA | TRBV5-3 | 20 | TGTGCCAGAAGCCTGGGGATTTACACTGCGAAGGGGATCTCTGGAAACACCATATATTTT | CARSLGIYTAKGISGNTIYF
TRBJ1-1 | NA | NA | TRBV6-5 | 14 | TGTGCCAGCACCAAAACCTGGGAGGGGCCTGAAGCTTTCTTT | CASTKTWEGPEAFF
TRBJ1-2 | NA | NA | TRBV7-2 | 14 | TGTGCCAGCAGCTTAGGTCCAGGGGCCTATGGCTACACCTTC | CASSLGPGAYGYTF
TRBJ1-1 | NA | NA | TRBV19 | 15 | TGTGCCAGTAGTTGGGACCGGCCCGGCAACACTGAAGCTTTCTTT | CASSWDRPGNTEAFF
TRBJ1-1 | NA | NA | TRBV18 | 13 | TGTGCCAGCTCACCACTCGAGGGAACTGAAGCTTTCTTT | CASSPLEGTEAFF
TRBJ1-1 | NA | NA | TRBV5-5 | 13 | TGTGCCAGCAGCTTCGGAAGCGACTCTGAAGCTTTCTTT | CASSFGSDSEAFF
TRBJ1-2 | NA | NA | TRBV19 | 13 | TGTGCCAGTAGTCCACAAACAAAATATGGCTACACCTTC | CASSPQTKYGYTF
TRBJ1-5 | once | NA | TRBV28 | 15 | TGTGCCAGCAGTCTACCTCCGGATAGCAATCAGCCCCAGCATTTT | CASSLPPDSNQPQHF